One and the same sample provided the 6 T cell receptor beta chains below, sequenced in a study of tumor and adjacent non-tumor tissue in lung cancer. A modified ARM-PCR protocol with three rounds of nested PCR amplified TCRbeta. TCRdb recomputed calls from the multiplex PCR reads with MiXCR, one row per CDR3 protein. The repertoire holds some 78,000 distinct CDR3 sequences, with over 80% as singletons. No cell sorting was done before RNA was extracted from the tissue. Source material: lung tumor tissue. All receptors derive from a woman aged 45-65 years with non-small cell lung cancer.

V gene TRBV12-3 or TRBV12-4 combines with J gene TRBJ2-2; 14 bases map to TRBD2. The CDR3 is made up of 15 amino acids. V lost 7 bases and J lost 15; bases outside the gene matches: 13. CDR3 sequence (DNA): TGTGCCAGCACCGGGACTAGCGGGAGTGCCGGGAAGATGTTTTTT. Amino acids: CASTGTSGSAGKMFF.

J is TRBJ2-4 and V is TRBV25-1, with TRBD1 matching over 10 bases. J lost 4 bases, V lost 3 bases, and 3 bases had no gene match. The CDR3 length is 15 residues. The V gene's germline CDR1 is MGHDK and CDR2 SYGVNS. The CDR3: CASSEWGQGKNIQYF. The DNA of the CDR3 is TGTGCCAGCAGTGAGTGGGGACAGGGGAAAAACATTCAGTACTTC.

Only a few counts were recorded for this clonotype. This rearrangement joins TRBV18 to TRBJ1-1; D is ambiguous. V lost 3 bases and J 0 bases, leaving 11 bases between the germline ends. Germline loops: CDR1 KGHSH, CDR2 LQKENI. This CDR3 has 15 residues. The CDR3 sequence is CASSPVLALNTEAFF. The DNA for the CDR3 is TGTGCCAGCTCACCGGTTCTAGCTCTGAACACTGAAGCTTTCTTT.

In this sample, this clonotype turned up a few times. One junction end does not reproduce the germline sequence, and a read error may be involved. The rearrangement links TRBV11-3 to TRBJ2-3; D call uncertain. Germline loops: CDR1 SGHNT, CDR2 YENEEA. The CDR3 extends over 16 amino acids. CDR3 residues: CASSLEGRGDTDMQYF. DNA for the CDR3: TGTGCCAGCAGCTTAGAGGGTCGTGGTGACACAGATATGCAGTATTTT.

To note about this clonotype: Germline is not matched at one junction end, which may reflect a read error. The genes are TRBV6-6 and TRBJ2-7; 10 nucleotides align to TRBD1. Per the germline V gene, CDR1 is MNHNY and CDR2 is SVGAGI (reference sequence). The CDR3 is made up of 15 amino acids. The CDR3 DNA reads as TGTGCCAGCAGCCAACCGGGACAGGGGACTTACGTGCAGTACTTC. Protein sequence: CASSQPGQGTYVQYF.

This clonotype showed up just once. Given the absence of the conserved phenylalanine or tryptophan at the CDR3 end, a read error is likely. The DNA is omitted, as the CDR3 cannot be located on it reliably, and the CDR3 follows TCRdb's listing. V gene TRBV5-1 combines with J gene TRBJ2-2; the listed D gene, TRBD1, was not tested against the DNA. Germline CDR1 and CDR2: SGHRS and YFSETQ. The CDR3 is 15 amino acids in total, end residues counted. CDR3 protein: CASREGQANTGEQFI.